This T cell receptor beta chain originates from a study of identical twins. Findings of the study overall: Modelling approaches yielded underestimates of out-of-frame TCR alpha sharing between monozygotic twins.

TCRdb itself ran the 5' RACE reads through MiXCR, one entry per CDR3 protein. This table holds 750,000 to 950,000 distinct CDR3 sequences, roughly an eighth found once. The CDR3 runs 14 residues. Germline V gives CDR1 SEHNR, CDR2 FQNEAQ (reference sequence). V dropped 5 bases and J dropped 9 bases, with 20 bases sitting between them. A remark on this clonotype: Its antigen remains unidentified.

The same sample was also used in a study of yellow fever vaccine responses in identical twins.

The TCR comes from a woman between 18 and 30 years old in good health. V and J are TRBV7-9 and TRBJ2-7; D unclear. Sequenced: PBMCs. CDR3 DNA sequence: TGTGCCAGCAGCCCGACGGGCCCCTACGAAGGGCAGTACTTC. Its protein is CASSPTGPYEGQYF.